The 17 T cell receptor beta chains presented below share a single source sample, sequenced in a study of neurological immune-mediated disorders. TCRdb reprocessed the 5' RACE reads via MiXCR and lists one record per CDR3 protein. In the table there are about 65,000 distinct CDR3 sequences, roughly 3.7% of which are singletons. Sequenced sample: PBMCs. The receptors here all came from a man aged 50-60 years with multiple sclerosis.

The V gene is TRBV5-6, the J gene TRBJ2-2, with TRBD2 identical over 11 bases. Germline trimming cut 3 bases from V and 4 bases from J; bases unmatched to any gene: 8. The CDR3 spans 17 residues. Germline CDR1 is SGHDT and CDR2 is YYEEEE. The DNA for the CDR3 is TGTGCCAGCAGCTCGGAAAAACTAGCGGGGGTCACCGGGGAGCTGTTTTTT. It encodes CASSSEKLAGVTGELFF.

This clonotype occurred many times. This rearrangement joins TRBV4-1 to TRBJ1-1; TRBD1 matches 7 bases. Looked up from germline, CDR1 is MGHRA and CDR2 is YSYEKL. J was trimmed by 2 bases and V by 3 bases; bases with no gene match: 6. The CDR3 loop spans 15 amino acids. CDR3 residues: CASSHAGGGNTEAFF. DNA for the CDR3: TGCGCCAGCAGCCATGCAGGGGGGGGCAACACTGAAGCTTTCTTT.

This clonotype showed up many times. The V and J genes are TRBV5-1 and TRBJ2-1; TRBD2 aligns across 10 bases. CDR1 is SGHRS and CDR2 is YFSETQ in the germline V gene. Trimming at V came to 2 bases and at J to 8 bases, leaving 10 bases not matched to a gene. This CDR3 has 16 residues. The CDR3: CASSLAGGHWEDEQFF. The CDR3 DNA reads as TGCGCCAGCAGCTTAGCGGGGGGGCATTGGGAGGATGAGCAGTTCTTC.

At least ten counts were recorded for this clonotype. CDR3 loop: CASRAETYEQYF. The CDR3 bases are TGTGCCAGCAGGGCAGAGACCTACGAGCAGTACTTC. The chain carries TRBV6-5 and TRBJ2-7; D is unclear. This CDR3 is 12 amino acids long. Germline V CDR1 and CDR2: MNHEY, SVGAGI. Deletions cut 6 bases from V and 2 bases from J, with 8 bases between.

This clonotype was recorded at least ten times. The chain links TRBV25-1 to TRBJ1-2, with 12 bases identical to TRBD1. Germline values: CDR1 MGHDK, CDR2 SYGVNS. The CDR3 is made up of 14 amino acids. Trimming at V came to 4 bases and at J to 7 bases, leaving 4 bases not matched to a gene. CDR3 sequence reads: CASSAGTGGSGYTF. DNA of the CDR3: TGTGCCAGCAGTGCGGGGACAGGGGGCAGTGGCTACACCTTC.

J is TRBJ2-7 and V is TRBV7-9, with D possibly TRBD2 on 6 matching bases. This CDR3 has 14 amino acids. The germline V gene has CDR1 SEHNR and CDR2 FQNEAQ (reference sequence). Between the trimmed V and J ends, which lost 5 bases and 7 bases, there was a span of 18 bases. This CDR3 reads CASSPRGASQEQYF. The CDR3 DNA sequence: TGTGCCAGCAGCCCCCGCGGGGCTTCGCAAGAGCAGTACTTC.

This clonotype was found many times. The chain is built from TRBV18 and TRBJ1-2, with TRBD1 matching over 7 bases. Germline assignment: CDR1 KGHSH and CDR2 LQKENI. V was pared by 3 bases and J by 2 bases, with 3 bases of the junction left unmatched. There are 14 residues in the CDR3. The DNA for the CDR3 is TGTGCCAGCTCACCTACAGGGGCCAACTATGGCTACACCTTC. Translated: CASSPTGANYGYTF.

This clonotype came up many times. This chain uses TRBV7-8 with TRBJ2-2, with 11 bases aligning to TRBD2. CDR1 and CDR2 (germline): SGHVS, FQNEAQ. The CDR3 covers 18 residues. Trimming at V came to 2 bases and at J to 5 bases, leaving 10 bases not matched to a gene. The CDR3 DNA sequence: TGTGCCAGCAGCTTACCGCTCCTAGCGGGGGGAGGGACCGGGGAGCTGTTTTTT. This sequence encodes CASSLPLLAGGGTGELFF.

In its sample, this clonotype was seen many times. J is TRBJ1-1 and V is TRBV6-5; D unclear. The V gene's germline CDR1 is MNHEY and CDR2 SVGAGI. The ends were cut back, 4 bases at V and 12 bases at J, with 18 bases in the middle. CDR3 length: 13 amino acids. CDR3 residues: CASSWGLGRQSFF. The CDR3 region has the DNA TGTGCCAGCAGTTGGGGTTTGGGCAGGCAATCTTTCTTT.

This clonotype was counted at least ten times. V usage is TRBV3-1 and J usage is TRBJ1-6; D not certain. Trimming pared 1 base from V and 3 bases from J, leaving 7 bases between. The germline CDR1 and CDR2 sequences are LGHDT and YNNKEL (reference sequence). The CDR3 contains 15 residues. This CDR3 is CASSQAGVYNSPLHF. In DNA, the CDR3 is TGTGCCAGCAGCCAAGCAGGCGTCTATAATTCACCCCTCCACTTT.

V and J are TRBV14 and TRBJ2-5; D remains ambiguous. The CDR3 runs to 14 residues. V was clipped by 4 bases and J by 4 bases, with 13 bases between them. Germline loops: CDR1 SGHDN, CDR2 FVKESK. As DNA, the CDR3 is TGTGCCAGCAGCCTAGACCAGATCAGAGAGACCCAGTACTTC. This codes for CASSLDQIRETQYF.

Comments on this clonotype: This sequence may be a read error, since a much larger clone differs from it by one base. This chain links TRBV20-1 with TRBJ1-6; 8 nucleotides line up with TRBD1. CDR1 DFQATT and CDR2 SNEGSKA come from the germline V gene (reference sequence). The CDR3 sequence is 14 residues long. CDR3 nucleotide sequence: TGCAGTGCTAGAGATTTTACAGGGGGTTCACCCCTCAACTTT. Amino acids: CSARDFTGGSPLNF.

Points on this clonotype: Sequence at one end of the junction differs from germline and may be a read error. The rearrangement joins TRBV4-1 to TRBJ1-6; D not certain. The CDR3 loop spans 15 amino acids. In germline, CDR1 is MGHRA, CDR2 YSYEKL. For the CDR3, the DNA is TGCGCCAGCAGCCCTGGACGGTGGTATAATTCACCCCTCAACTTT. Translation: CASSPGRWYNSPLNF.

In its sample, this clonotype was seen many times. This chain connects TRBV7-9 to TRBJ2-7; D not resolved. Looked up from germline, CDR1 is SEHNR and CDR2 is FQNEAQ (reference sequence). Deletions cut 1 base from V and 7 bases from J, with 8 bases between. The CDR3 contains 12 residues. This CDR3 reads CASSLDAWEQYF. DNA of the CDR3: TGTGCCAGCAGCTTAGATGCCTGGGAGCAGTACTTC.

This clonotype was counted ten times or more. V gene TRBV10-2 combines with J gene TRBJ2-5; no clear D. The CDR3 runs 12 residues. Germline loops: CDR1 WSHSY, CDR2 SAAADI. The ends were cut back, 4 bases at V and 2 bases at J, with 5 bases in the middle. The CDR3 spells CASSVGQETQYF. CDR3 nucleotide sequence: TGCGCCAGCAGTGTGGGGCAAGAGACCCAGTACTTC.

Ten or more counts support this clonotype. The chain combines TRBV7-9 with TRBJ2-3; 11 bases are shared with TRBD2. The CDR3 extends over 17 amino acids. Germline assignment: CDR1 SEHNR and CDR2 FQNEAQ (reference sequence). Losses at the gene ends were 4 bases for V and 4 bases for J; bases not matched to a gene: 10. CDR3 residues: CASSSRLAGYSPDTQYF. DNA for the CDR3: TGTGCCAGCAGCTCCCGACTAGCGGGGTATTCCCCAGATACGCAGTATTTT. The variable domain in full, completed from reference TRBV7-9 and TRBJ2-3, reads DTGVSQNPRHKITKRGQNVTFRCDPISEHNRLYWYRQTLGQGPEFLTYFQNEAQLEKSRLLSDRFSAERPKGSFSTLEIQRTEQGDSAMYLCASSSRLAGYSPDTQYFGPGTRLTVL.

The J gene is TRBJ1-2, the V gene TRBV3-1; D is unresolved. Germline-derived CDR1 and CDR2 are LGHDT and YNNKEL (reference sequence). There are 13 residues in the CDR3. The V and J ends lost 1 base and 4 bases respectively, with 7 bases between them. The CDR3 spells CASSQVGSYGYTF. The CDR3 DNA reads TGTGCCAGCAGCCAAGTAGGAAGCTATGGCTACACCTTC.